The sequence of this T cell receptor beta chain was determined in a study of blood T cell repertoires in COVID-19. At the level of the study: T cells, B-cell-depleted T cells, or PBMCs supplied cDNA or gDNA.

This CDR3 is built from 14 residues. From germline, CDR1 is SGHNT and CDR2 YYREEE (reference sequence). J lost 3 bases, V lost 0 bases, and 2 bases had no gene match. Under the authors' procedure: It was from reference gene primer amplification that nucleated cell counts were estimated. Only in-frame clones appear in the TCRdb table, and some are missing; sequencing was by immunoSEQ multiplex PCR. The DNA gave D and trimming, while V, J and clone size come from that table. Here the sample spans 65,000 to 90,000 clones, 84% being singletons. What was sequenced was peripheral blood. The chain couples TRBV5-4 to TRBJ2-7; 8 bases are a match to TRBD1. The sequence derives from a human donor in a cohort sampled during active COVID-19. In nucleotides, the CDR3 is TGTGCCAGCAGCTTGGGGACAGGGAACTACGAGCAGTACTTC. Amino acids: CASSLGTGNYEQYF.